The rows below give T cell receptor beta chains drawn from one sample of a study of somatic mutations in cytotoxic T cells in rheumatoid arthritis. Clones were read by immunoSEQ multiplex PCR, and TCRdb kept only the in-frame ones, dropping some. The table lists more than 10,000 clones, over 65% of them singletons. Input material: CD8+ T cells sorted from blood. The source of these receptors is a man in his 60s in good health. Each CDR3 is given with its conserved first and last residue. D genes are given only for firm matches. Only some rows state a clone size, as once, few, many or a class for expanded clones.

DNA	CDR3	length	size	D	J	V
TGTGCCAGCAGTCCCATGGCAAGCACAGATACGCAGTATTTT	CASSPMASTDTQYF	14	once	.	TRBJ2-3	TRBV28
TGTGCCAGCAGCCCGAGTCTGTATGAGTATCTGAGCTCTGGAAACACCATATATTTT	CASSPSLYEYLSSGNTIYF	19	.	.	TRBJ1-3	TRBV7-8
TGTGCCAGCAGTTCATCTATACCGGGACAGGGATTCGACGAGCAGTACTTC	CASSSSIPGQGFDEQYF	17	.	TRBD1	TRBJ2-7	TRBV28
TGTGCCACCGCGACCTCTATAGACAGCTCCAAATATGGCTACACCTTC	CATATSIDSSKYGYTF	16	few	.	TRBJ1-2	TRBV27
TGTGCCAGCAGCCAGGGATACAATGAGCAGTTCTTC	CASSQGYNEQFF	12	.	.	TRBJ2-1	TRBV6-5
TGTGCCAGCAGCTTAGGGATACCGAGGAGTGGGGCCAACGTCCTGACTTTC	CASSLGIPRSGANVLTF	17	.	.	TRBJ2-6	TRBV7-9
TGTGCCAGCAGCTTATGGGACAATGTTGCCGGGGAGCTGTTTTTT	CASSLWDNVAGELFF	15	few	.	TRBJ2-2	TRBV7-9
TGTGCCAGCAGCTTGATTGGCAGGCAAGAGACCCAGTACTTC	CASSLIGRQETQYF	14	.	.	TRBJ2-5	TRBV7-9
TGTGCCAGCAGCCCGAGCGGGAGTGTTGCAGATACGCAGTATTTT	CASSPSGSVADTQYF	15	once	TRBD2	TRBJ2-3	TRBV7-2
TGCAGCGTAAGGGGGGGAGCTACCTATGGCTACACCTTC	CSVRGGATYGYTF	13	.	.	TRBJ1-2	TRBV29-1
TGTGCCACCAGCGGCACTATGAATGCGCAGTACTTC	CATSGTMNAQYF	12	.	.	TRBJ2-5	TRBV15
TGTGCCAGCAGTTATGGTGCGGGCACTGAAGCTTTCTTT	CASSYGAGTEAFF	13	few	.	TRBJ1-1	TRBV6-5
TGTGCCAGCAGCCTCAGCGGGAGAACCAGTACCGGGGAGCTGTTTTTT	CASSLSGRTSTGELFF	16	.	TRBD2	TRBJ2-2	TRBV28
TGCAGCGTTGTAGGCCAGGGGGCCTACGAGCAGTACTTC	CSVVGQGAYEQYF	13	once	TRBD1	TRBJ2-7	TRBV29-1
TGTGCCAGCAGTGAATTTGCGGCAAGCACAGATACGCAGTATTTT	CASSEFAASTDTQYF	15	few	.	TRBJ2-3	TRBV2
TGTGCCAGCAGCGTAGATTGGTCAGAAAAGCAGTTCTTC	CASSVDWSEKQFF	13	.	.	TRBJ2-1	TRBV9
TGTGCCAGCAGTGACTCAGCGGGGGGCAGCACAGATACGCAGTATTTT	CASSDSAGGSTDTQYF	16	.	TRBD2	TRBJ2-3	TRBV6-4
TGCAGCGTTCCCTCCTACAATGAGCAGTTCTTC	CSVPSYNEQFF	11	.	.	TRBJ2-1	TRBV29-1
TGTGCCAGTAGTGCTAGACAGTTGGGGGGTGAGCAGTTCTTC	CASSARQLGGEQFF	14	.	.	TRBJ2-1	TRBV19
TGTGCCAGCAGTTTGCCAGCGGGACTAGCGGGGGATCCCTCCTACGAGCAGTACTTC	CASSLPAGLAGDPSYEQYF	19	.	TRBD2	TRBJ2-7	TRBV28
TGTGCCAGCTGGACTAGCGGGGGGCAGGCCCAGTACTTC	CASWTSGGQAQYF	13	.	TRBD2	TRBJ2-5	TRBV2
TGCAGTGCTAGAGACGTACATGAAGCTTTCTTT	CSARDVHEAFF	11	.	.	TRBJ1-1	TRBV20-1
TGTGCCACCAGCAGAGATCAGGCAGGGGTAAAGTACGAGCAGTACTTC	CATSRDQAGVKYEQYF	16	.	.	TRBJ2-7	TRBV15
TGTGCCACCAGCAGAGACCCCCCACCTAGACAGGGCCATTACAATGAGCAGTTCTTC	CATSRDPPPRQGHYNEQFF	19	.	TRBD1	TRBJ2-1	TRBV15
TGTGCCAGCAGTCTAGGGGGGGCCGGCACCGGGGAGCTGTTTTTT	CASSLGGAGTGELFF	15	.	.	TRBJ2-2	TRBV13
TGCGCCAGCAGCCAAGAGCGTACAGGGGACTCCTACGAGCAGTACTTC	CASSQERTGDSYEQYF	16	.	TRBD1	TRBJ2-7	TRBV4-3
TGTGCCAGCAGCCTGGACAGGGACACTGAAGCTTTCTTT	CASSLDRDTEAFF	13	.	TRBD1	TRBJ1-1	TRBV6-6